Sequencing of this T cell receptor beta chain was carried out in a study of blood T cell repertoires in COVID-19. V lost 5 bases, J lost 9 bases, and 11 bases lay in between. The CDR3 is made up of 12 amino acids. The germline CDR1 and CDR2 sequences are SGHNT and YENEEA. The assay was immunoSEQ multiplex PCR, and TCRdb's table has in-frame clones only and misses some. The repertoire holds some 320,000 clones, with roughly nine tenths as singletons. The V and J genes are TRBV11-3 and TRBJ1-5, with D possibly being TRBD1 (5 bases). The sequenced material came from PBMCs or T cells enriched from blood (not recorded which). The clonotype originates from a woman in her forties or fifties who had been exposed to COVID-19. As DNA, the CDR3 is TGTGCCAGCAGCAAGGGGACTGGGCCCCAGCATTTT. It specifies CASSKGTGPQHF. The variable domain in full, with the rest retrieved from reference TRBV11-3 and TRBJ1-5, is EAGVVQSPRYKIIEKKQPVAFWCNPISGHNTLYWYLQNLGQGPELLIRYENEEAVDDSQLPKDRFSAERLKGVDSTLKIQPAELGDSAVYLCASSKGTGPQHFGDGTRLSIL.